The 20 T cell receptor beta chains below were found in one sample sequenced in a study of T cell repertoires in cytomegalovirus infection. No cognate antigen is known for these TCRs. TCRdb re-analysed the reads in MiXCR, keeping a single row per CDR3 protein. Of roughly 570,000 distinct CDR3 sequences in the sample, over 35% were seen once. The starting material was cultured PBMCs, obtained from culture after CMV antigen stimulation. These receptors originate from a human donor in good health (CMV status not recorded). Some clones in this sample may be carry-over from other donors' samples.

At least ten counts were recorded for this clonotype. V and J are TRBV7-2 and TRBJ1-2, with 7 bases identical to TRBD1. Germline V gives CDR1 SGHTA, CDR2 FQGNSA. Trimming cost V 5 bases and J 4 bases; bases outside gene matches: 4. CDR3 length: 13 amino acids. The chain's CDR3 is CASSPGTAYGYTF. The DNA for the CDR3 is TGTGCCAGCAGCCCGGGGACAGCCTATGGCTACACCTTC.

This clonotype was counted many times. The V and J genes are TRBV7-2 and TRBJ2-7; maybe TRBD2 (6 bases). Germline loops: CDR1 SGHTA, CDR2 FQGNSA. The CDR3 has 16 amino acids. Trimming left V 0 bases short and J 4 bases short, with 16 bases between. CDR3 region: CASSLARTEEGYEQYF. The CDR3 nucleotides are TGTGCCAGCAGCTTAGCCCGGACGGAGGAGGGATACGAGCAGTACTTC. The whole variable domain, filled in from reference TRBV7-2 and TRBJ2-7, reads GAGVSQSPSNKVTEKGKDVELRCDPISGHTALYWYRQSLGQGLEFLIYFQGNSAPDKSGLPSDRFSAERTGGSVSTLTIQRTQQEDSAVYLCASSLARTEEGYEQYFGPGTRLTVT.

The genes are TRBV6-6 and TRBJ2-5; D possibly corresponds to TRBD1 (6 bases). Germline CDR1 reads MNHNY; CDR2 reads SVGAGI (reference sequence). The V and J ends lost 8 bases and 4 bases respectively, with 14 bases between them. This CDR3 is built from 13 residues. CDR3 amino acids: CASHRVAVETQYF. The DNA for the CDR3 is TGTGCCAGCCACAGGGTTGCTGTAGAGACCCAGTACTTC.

The CDR3 DNA sequence: TGTGCCAGTTCCGGCCCAGGGTATCAGCATTTT. This encodes CASSGPGYQHF. The rearrangement links TRBV19 to TRBJ1-5; TRBD1 is a possible D gene (5 bases). Germline V gives CDR1 LNHDA, CDR2 SQIVND (reference sequence). V was cut by 8 bases and J by 13 bases, with 15 bases left in between. This CDR3 has 11 residues.

This clonotype was seen at least ten times. The rearrangement joins TRBV7-8 to TRBJ2-3; 14 bases match TRBD2. This CDR3 is 15 amino acids long. V shed 4 bases and J 3 bases; nucleotides not matched to a gene: 0. CDR1 and CDR2 from the germline V gene are SGHVS and FQNEAQ. This chain's CDR3 is CASSWTSGGTDTQYF. The CDR3, as DNA: TGTGCCAGCAGCTGGACTAGCGGGGGGACAGATACGCAGTATTTT.

The chain combines TRBV28 with TRBJ2-2, with TRBD1 as a possible D gene (5 bases). With 7 bases removed from V and 7 bases from J, the gap between germline ends came to 13 bases. CDR1 and CDR2 from the germline V gene are MDHEN and SYDVKM. The CDR3 extends over 13 amino acids. The CDR3 protein is CASMLRVDGELFF. The CDR3 DNA reads as TGTGCCAGCATGCTCAGGGTGGACGGGGAGCTGTTTTTT.

The V gene is TRBV7-8, the J gene TRBJ1-5; D not resolved. Germline assignment: CDR1 SGHVS and CDR2 FQNEAQ. V was shortened by 4 bases and J by 7 bases, with 11 bases between the two germline ends. The CDR3 runs 13 residues. The CDR3: CASSSLPGQPQHF. The CDR3, as DNA: TGTGCCAGCAGCTCGTTACCCGGGCAGCCCCAGCATTTT.

This clonotype was seen more than once but under ten times. The chain uses TRBV5-1 and TRBJ2-7, with D possibly called TRBD1 or TRBD2 (6 bases each). Germline assignment: CDR1 SGHRS and CDR2 YFSETQ. V lost 8 bases, J lost 2 bases, and 26 bases lay in between. This CDR3 comprises 17 residues. The CDR3 loop is CASRGGGPQSQTYEQYF. CDR3 in DNA: TGCGCCAGTCGAGGGGGAGGACCTCAGTCGCAAACCTACGAGCAGTACTTC.

This chain links TRBV6-5 with TRBJ2-1; possibly TRBD1 for D (5 bases). CDR1 is MNHEY, CDR2 SVGAGI, per germline. The V end lost 0 bases, the J end lost 2 bases, and 11 bases lay between the germline ends. This CDR3 has 16 amino acids. CDR3 sequence: CASSYSFQDTYNEQFF. CDR3 in DNA: TGTGCCAGCAGTTACTCCTTCCAGGACACCTACAATGAGCAGTTCTTC.

V gene TRBV7-2 combines with J gene TRBJ2-1; 8 nucleotides agree with TRBD2. There are 14 residues in the CDR3. Losses at the gene ends were 5 bases for V and 4 bases for J; bases not matched to a gene: 4. From germline, CDR1 is SGHTA and CDR2 FQGNSA. This CDR3 reads CASSPGTRYNEQFF. The CDR3 nucleotides are TGTGCCAGCAGCCCCGGGACTAGATACAATGAGCAGTTCTTC.

The V call is TRBV15, the J call TRBJ2-5; D uncertain. The CDR3 totals 13 residues. Trimming cost V 4 bases and J 5 bases, with 11 bases left between them. Germline loops: CDR1 LNHNV, CDR2 YYDKDF (reference sequence). The CDR3 DNA follows: TGTGCCACCAGCACAGGCCCTGGGGAGACCCAGTACTTC. It is translated as CATSTGPGETQYF.

This clonotype was detected only a few times. This chain uses TRBV27 with TRBJ2-3; maybe TRBD2 (6 bases). The CDR3 totals 15 residues. Germline V gene data show CDR1 as MNHEY and CDR2 as SMNVEV (reference sequence). The V and J ends lost 8 bases and 2 bases respectively, with 17 bases between them. CDR3 nucleotide sequence: TGTGCCAGCGCACCGGGACTGGAAGACACAGATACGCAGTATTTT. Translated, it gives CASAPGLEDTDTQYF.

This clonotype has a count of ten or more. The chain uses TRBV10-1 and TRBJ2-7, with D unclear. V gave up 3 bases and J gave up 2 bases, with 11 bases separating them. Germline-derived CDR1 and CDR2 are WNHNN and SYGVQD (reference sequence). This CDR3 region has 14 residues. The CDR3 spells CASSDWQRPYEQYF. In nucleotides, the CDR3 is TGCGCCAGCAGTGATTGGCAGCGACCCTACGAGCAGTACTTC.

The J gene is TRBJ2-7, the V gene TRBV27, with TRBD2 as a possible D gene (5 bases). The V gene lost 2 bases and the J gene lost 4 bases, with 12 bases spanning the gap. The CDR3 covers 14 residues. Germline V lookup: CDR1 MNHEY, CDR2 SMNVEV (reference sequence). CDR3 sequence reads: CASSLGPPGYEQYF. CDR3 sequence (DNA): TGTGCCAGCAGTTTAGGCCCTCCGGGGTACGAGCAGTACTTC.

The chain is built from TRBV20-1 and TRBJ1-3; D uncertain. The germline V gene encodes CDR1 DFQATT and CDR2 SNEGSKA (reference sequence). This CDR3 is 16 amino acids long. V was pared by 1 base and J by 0 bases, with 13 bases between. CDR3 nucleotide sequence: TGCAGTGCTAGAGTAGCCGGGCGCCGCTCTGGAAACACCATATATTTT. Protein sequence: CSARVAGRRSGNTIYF.

This clonotype was detected only a few times. The CDR3 sequence is CASTGNGEQYF. In DNA, the CDR3 is TGTGCCTCCACAGGGAATGGCGAGCAGTACTTC. The chain carries TRBV7-2 and TRBJ2-7; D perhaps matches TRBD1 (6 bases). V gave up 11 bases and J gave up 6 bases, with 14 bases separating them. The CDR3 runs 11 residues. Germline CDR1 reads SGHTA; CDR2 reads FQGNSA.

This clonotype was seen more than once but under ten times. The chain joins TRBV4-1 to TRBJ1-2; a possible D gene is TRBD1 (6 bases). The CDR3 is 16 residues long. Per germline, CDR1 MGHRA and CDR2 YSYEKL. The germline V and J ends were trimmed by 2 bases and 3 bases, with 16 bases remaining between them. For the CDR3, the DNA is TGCGCCAGCAGCCAACTTACTCAGGGGCGCGACTATGGCTACACCTTC. As protein: CASSQLTQGRDYGYTF.

The chain combines TRBV6-5 with TRBJ1-6; 9 nucleotides match TRBD1. After removal of 5 bases from V and 4 bases from J, the junction contained 6 bases not matched to a gene. Germline assignment: CDR1 MNHEY and CDR2 SVGAGI. CDR3 length: 16 amino acids. The CDR3 protein is CASSNTGGAYNSPLHF. The CDR3 DNA follows: TGTGCCAGCAGTAATACAGGGGGCGCATATAATTCACCCCTCCACTTT.

The genes are TRBV12-5 and TRBJ2-3, with D tentatively TRBD2 (6 bases). Germline V lookup: CDR1 LGHNT, CDR2 FRNRAP. The length of the CDR3 is 17 residues. Trimming stripped 6 bases from V and 4 bases from J, with 23 bases between. The CDR3 nucleotides read TGTGCTAGTGGACTGACTAGTCTATACGGTGTTGCAGATACGCAGTATTTT. Protein: CASGLTSLYGVADTQYF.

This clonotype was recorded at least ten times. The chain joins TRBV11-2 to TRBJ2-5, with 8 bases that match TRBD2. J gave up 4 bases and V 2 bases, and 3 bases lay outside the gene matches. This CDR3 comprises 14 residues. From germline, CDR1 is SGHAT and CDR2 FQNNGV. CDR3 sequence (DNA): TGTGCCAGCAGCTTAAGCCTAGCGGGAGAGACCCAGTACTTC. Translating it yields CASSLSLAGETQYF.